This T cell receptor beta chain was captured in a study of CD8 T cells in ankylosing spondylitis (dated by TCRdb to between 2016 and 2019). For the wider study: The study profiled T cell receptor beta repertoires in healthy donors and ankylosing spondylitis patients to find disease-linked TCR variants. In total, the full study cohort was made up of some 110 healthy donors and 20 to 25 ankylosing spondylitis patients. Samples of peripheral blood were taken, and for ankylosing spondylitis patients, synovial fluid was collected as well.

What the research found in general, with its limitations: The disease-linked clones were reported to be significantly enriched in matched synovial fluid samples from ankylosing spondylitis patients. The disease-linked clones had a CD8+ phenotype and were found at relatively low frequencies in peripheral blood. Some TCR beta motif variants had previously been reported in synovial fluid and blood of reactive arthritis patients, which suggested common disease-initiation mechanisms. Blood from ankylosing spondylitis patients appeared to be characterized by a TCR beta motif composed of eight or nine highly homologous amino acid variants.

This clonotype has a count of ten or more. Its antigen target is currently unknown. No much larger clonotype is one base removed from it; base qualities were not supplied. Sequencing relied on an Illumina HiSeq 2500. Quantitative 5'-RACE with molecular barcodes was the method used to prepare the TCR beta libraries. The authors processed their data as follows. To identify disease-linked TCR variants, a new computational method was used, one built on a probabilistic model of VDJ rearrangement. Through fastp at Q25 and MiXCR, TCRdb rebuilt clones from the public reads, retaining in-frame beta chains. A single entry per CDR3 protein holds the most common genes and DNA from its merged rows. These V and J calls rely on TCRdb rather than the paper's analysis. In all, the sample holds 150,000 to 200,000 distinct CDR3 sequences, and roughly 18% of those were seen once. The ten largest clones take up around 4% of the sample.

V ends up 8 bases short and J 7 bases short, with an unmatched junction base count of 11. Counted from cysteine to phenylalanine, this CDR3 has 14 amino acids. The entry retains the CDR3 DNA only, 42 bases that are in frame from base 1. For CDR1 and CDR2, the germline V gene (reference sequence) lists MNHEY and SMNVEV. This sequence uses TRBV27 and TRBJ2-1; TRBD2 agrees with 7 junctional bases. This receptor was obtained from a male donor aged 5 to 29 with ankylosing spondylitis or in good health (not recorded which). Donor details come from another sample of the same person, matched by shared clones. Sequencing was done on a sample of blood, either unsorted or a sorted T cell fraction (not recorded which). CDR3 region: CASAKGASGNEQFF. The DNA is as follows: TGTGCCAGCGCAAAAGGGGCTAGCGGTAATGAGCAGTTCTTC.